One sample yielded the 11 T cell receptor beta chains listed below, sequenced in a study of blood T cells in healthy people across ages (dated by TCRdb to about 2015). The library came from 5' RACE. A second PCR of roughly 6 to 12 cycles was run with a J-beta primer mix and a sample-barcoded 5' primer. TCRdb trimmed the raw reads at Q25, called clones with MiXCR and kept productive beta chains. Every CDR3 protein is listed once, alongside the most common genes and DNA of its rows. The sample includes over 1,500,000 distinct CDR3 sequences, with approximately 39% observed a single time. The ten most abundant clones make up more than 20% of the sample. Specimen: blood. The source is a human donor in good health.

The chain joins TRBV20-1 to TRBJ2-7; tentative D call: TRBD2 (5 bases). Looked up from germline, CDR1 is DFQATT and CDR2 is SNEGSKA (reference sequence). The CDR3 consists of 12 residues. CDR3 amino acids: CSAPSRIYEQYF. DNA for the CDR3: TGCAGCGCCCCTAGCAGGATCTACGAGCAGTACTTC.

The CDR3 sequence: CATSRGIGETQYF. CDR3 sequence (DNA): TGTGCCACCAGCAGGGGGATTGGCGAGACCCAGTACTTC. The chain employs TRBV15 and TRBJ2-5; D call uncertain. V was trimmed by 3 bases and J by 5 bases, leaving 10 bases between them. Germline assignment: CDR1 LNHNV and CDR2 YYDKDF (reference sequence). This CDR3 is 13 amino acids long.

The chain has TRBV20-1 and TRBJ2-5; 8 nucleotides match TRBD1. Germline CDR1 is DFQATT and CDR2 is SNEGSKA (reference sequence). The CDR3 has 14 amino acids. V was clipped by 3 bases and J by 5 bases; unmatched bases: 8. The CDR3 region has the DNA TGCAGTGCTAGCCCTCAGGGGGCAGGGGAGACCCAGTACTTC. The encoded protein is CSASPQGAGETQYF.

The V call is TRBV28, the J call TRBJ1-2; 10 nucleotides line up with TRBD1. The CDR3 loop spans 17 amino acids. CDR1 and CDR2 (germline): MDHEN, SYDVKM. V lost 5 bases and J lost 5; bases outside the gene matches: 14. The CDR3: CASSITLGQGGPYGYTF. The CDR3 nucleotides read TGTGCCAGCAGTATCACGCTCGGACAGGGGGGACCTTATGGCTACACCTTC.

The sample holds a few counts of this clonotype. DNA of the CDR3: TGTGCCAGCAGAATTTCGGCGGGGAGTAAGGACTACACCTTC. Protein: CASRISAGSKDYTF. The gene calls are TRBV6-5 and TRBJ1-2, with D unresolved. The CDR3 contains 14 residues. V gave up 6 bases and J gave up 10 bases, with 21 bases separating them. The germline gives CDR1 MNHEY, CDR2 SVGAGI.

The chain joins TRBV11-2 to TRBJ1-5; D unresolved. This CDR3 is built from 13 residues. The V gene lost 0 bases and the J gene lost 9 bases, with 9 bases spanning the gap. The germline gives CDR1 SGHAT, CDR2 FQNNGV. The CDR3 sequence is CASSLDRGWPQHF. In DNA form, the CDR3 reads TGTGCCAGCAGCTTAGACCGCGGGTGGCCCCAGCATTTT. Complete variable domain (other parts from reference TRBV11-2 and TRBJ1-5): EAGVAQSPRYKIIEKRQSVAFWCNPISGHATLYWYQQILGQGPKLLIQFQNNGVVDDSQLPKDRFSAERLKGVDSTLKIQPAKLEDSAVYLCASSLDRGWPQHFGDGTRLSIL.

This clonotype was seen only a few times. The genes are TRBV7-8 and TRBJ1-1, with a weak D call TRBD1 (6 bases). CDR1 is SGHVS and CDR2 is FQNEAQ in the germline V gene. The CDR3 sequence is 14 residues long. Deletions cut 4 bases from V and 1 base from J, with 10 bases between. CDR3: CASSWGHSNTEAFF. The CDR3 region has the DNA TGTGCCAGCAGCTGGGGACATTCGAACACTGAAGCTTTCTTT.

The chain carries TRBV7-6 and TRBJ1-1, with D maybe TRBD1 (5 bases). The V end was cut by 1 base, the J end by 3 bases, with 15 bases between. The germline V gene has CDR1 SGHVS and CDR2 FNYEAQ. The CDR3 length is 16 residues. The CDR3 DNA follows: TGTGCCAGCAGCTTAGAGACGTTCGGGGGGTACACTGAAGCTTTCTTT. This sequence encodes CASSLETFGGYTEAFF.

This clonotype was detected a few times. The chain carries TRBV20-1 and TRBJ2-1, with 10 nucleotides matching TRBD2. CDR3 size: 16 residues. The germline gives CDR1 DFQATT, CDR2 SNEGSKA (reference sequence). J lost 3 bases, V lost 0 bases, and 5 bases had no gene match. CDR3 protein: CSARDIAGGLYNEQFF. CDR3 coding DNA: TGCAGTGCTAGAGACATAGCGGGGGGCCTCTACAATGAGCAGTTCTTC.

The gene calls are TRBV28 and TRBJ2-3, with 7 positions matching TRBD2. Germline V gives CDR1 MDHEN, CDR2 SYDVKM. The CDR3 is 15 residues long. Trimming removed 5 bases from V and 2 bases from J; junction bases left unmatched: 7. The CDR3 region is CASSMTSSSTDTQYF. The CDR3 DNA reads TGTGCCAGCAGTATGACTAGCAGTTCCACAGATACGCAGTATTTT.

On this clonotype itself: A much larger clone is a single base away; this may be a read error. The chain recombines TRBV6-2 or TRBV6-3 with TRBJ2-5; perhaps D is TRBD1 or TRBD2 (5 bases each). The CDR3 contains 14 residues. Trimming cost V 8 bases and J 13 bases, with 26 bases left between them. The germline V gene has CDR1 MNHEY and CDR2 SVGEGT. Written as DNA, the CDR3 is TGTGCCAGCGGGAGACACACAGGAACATACGAGCGGTACTTC. Encoded protein: CASGRHTGTYERYF.